Listed below are T cell receptor beta chains from one sample, sequenced in a study of shared clonotypes between healthy human individuals. Repertoires were generated with immunoSEQ multiplex PCR, while TCRdb's copy carries only in-frame clones and drops some. This table holds some 2.4 million clones, approximately 93% found once. The sample consisted of naive CD4+ T cells from PBMCs. The receptor set was obtained from a man in his late teens or twenties in good health. Some clones in this sample may be carry-over from other donors' samples. Each CDR3 is given with its conserved first and last residue. D genes are given only for firm matches. Some rows mark clone size as missing; the rest say once, few, many or name a class of expanded clone.

TRBV29-1	-	TRBJ2-5	-	CSVDGDGETQYF	TGCAGCGTTGACGGGGACGGGGAGACCCAGTACTTC
TRBV11-3	-	TRBJ2-1	-	CASSLGRNNEQFF	TGTGCCAGCAGCTTAGGTCGAAACAATGAGCAGTTCTTC
TRBV5-8	once	TRBJ2-7	TRBD2	CASSLGINSMGLQYF	TGTGCCAGCAGCTTGGGCATTAACTCGATGGGACTACAGTACTTC
TRBV28	once	TRBJ2-7	TRBD2	CASTTSGSGEQYF	TGTGCCAGCACGACTAGCGGGAGTGGCGAGCAGTACTTC
TRBV7-9	-	TRBJ1-2	TRBD1	CASSQQGPYGYTF	TGTGCCAGCAGCCAACAGGGGCCGTATGGCTACACCTTC
TRBV5-5	-	TRBJ1-4	-	CASSLGPTNEKLFF	TGTGCCAGCAGCTTGGGGCCAACTAATGAAAAACTGTTTTTT
TRBV15	-	TRBJ2-3	-	CATSRGRYGTQYF	TGTGCCACCAGCAGGGGCCGTTACGGTACGCAGTATTTT
TRBV27	-	TRBJ2-3	TRBD2	CASKGTSGLWDTQYF	TGTGCCAGCAAAGGGACTAGCGGACTGTGGGATACGCAGTATTTT
TRBV27	-	TRBJ2-2	-	CASSFQGRAGELFF	TGTGCCAGCAGTTTTCAGGGGAGGGCCGGGGAGCTGTTTTTT
TRBV9	-	TRBJ2-1	TRBD2	CASSATSGRAYNEQFF	TGTGCCAGCAGCGCCACTAGCGGGAGGGCCTACAATGAGCAGTTCTTC
TRBV5-1	-	TRBJ2-7	TRBD1	CASSTRTGYEQYF	TGCGCCAGCAGCACCCGGACAGGGTACGAGCAGTACTTC
TRBV5-1	-	TRBJ2-7	-	CASSLVGAEQYF	TGCGCCAGCAGCTTGGTGGGGGCCGAGCAGTACTTC
TRBV4-2	few	TRBJ1-2	TRBD1	CASSQDLGQGGYTF	TGTGCCAGCAGCCAAGATTTGGGACAGGGCGGCTACACCTTC
TRBV19	-	TRBJ2-3	-	CASSNGASDTQYF	TGTGCCAGTAGTAATGGGGCGTCAGATACGCAGTATTTT
TRBV5-1	-	TRBJ2-1	TRBD2	CASSLLAGGSLNEQFF	TGCGCCAGCAGCTTATTAGCGGGAGGGTCGCTTAATGAGCAGTTCTTC
TRBV29-1	-	TRBJ2-7	TRBD2	CSVSSGLAGGNEQYF	TGCAGCGTCTCGTCGGGGCTAGCGGGAGGGAATGAGCAGTACTTC
TRBV6-1	-	TRBJ2-5	TRBD2	CASTRREGPETQYF	TGTGCCAGCACCCGGCGGGAGGGGCCGGAGACCCAGTACTTC
TRBV30	-	TRBJ2-7	TRBD2	CAWSQRLAGQDEQYF	TGTGCCTGGAGCCAGAGACTAGCGGGACAGGACGAGCAGTACTTC
TRBV27	-	TRBJ2-7	-	CASRDHYASSEQYF	TGTGCCAGCAGGGATCATTATGCTTCCAGCGAGCAGTACTTC
TRBV5-1	-	TRBJ2-5	-	CASSLEGETQYF	TGCGCCAGCAGCCTCGAGGGAGAGACCCAGTACTTC
TRBV5-1	-	TRBJ2-2	-	CASSLDPQGTGELFF	TGCGCCAGCAGCTTGGATCCTCAAGGGACCGGGGAGCTGTTTTTT
TRBV4-1	-	TRBJ2-7	-	CASSPFTDYEQYF	TGCGCCAGCAGCCCCTTCACGGACTACGAGCAGTACTTC
TRBV7-9	-	TRBJ1-5	-	CASSLGGESAQHF	TGTGCCAGCAGCTTAGGGGGGGAATCGGCCCAGCATTTT
TRBV5-1	-	TRBJ2-7	TRBD2	CASSPAGVAKSYEQYF	TGCGCCAGCAGCCCGGCGGGAGTAGCTAAGTCCTACGAGCAGTACTTC
TRBV2	-	TRBJ2-1	-	CASSENPFGSYNEQFF	TGTGCCAGCAGTGAAAATCCCTTCGGGTCCTACAATGAGCAGTTCTTC
TRBV27	once	TRBJ1-5	TRBD1	CASSRTGGNQPQHF	TGTGCCAGCAGCCGTACAGGGGGGAATCAGCCCCAGCATTTT
TRBV18	-	TRBJ2-3	-	CASSPKGDTQYF	TGTGCCAGCTCACCAAAGGGGGATACGCAGTATTTT
TRBV15	-	TRBJ2-3	TRBD1	CATSRDRGSADTQYF	TGTGCCACCAGCAGAGACAGGGGGTCTGCAGATACGCAGTATTTT
TRBV19	-	TRBJ2-1	-	CASAGVGYNEQFF	TGTGCCAGCGCAGGAGTAGGTTACAATGAGCAGTTCTTC
TRBV6-1	-	TRBJ1-2	TRBD1	CASSEARGSHGYTF	TGTGCCAGCAGTGAAGCCAGGGGGTCACATGGCTACACCTTC
TRBV19	-	TRBJ1-2	TRBD1	CASSIRTKGQGTRIYGYTF	TGTGCCAGTAGTATAAGAACCAAGGGACAGGGGACTAGAATCTATGGCTACACCTTC
TRBV5-6	-	TRBJ1-4	-	CASSFGSLPGEKLFF	TGTGCCAGCAGCTTCGGATCCCTACCAGGTGAAAAACTGTTTTTT
TRBV5-6	-	TRBJ1-4	-	CASSHWGARQKLFF	TGTGCCAGCAGCCACTGGGGGGCCCGGCAAAAACTGTTTTTT
TRBV19	-	TRBJ2-7	-	CASSPLTRAEQYF	TGTGCCAGTAGTCCCTTGACCCGGGCCGAGCAGTACTTC
TRBV10-3	-	TRBJ1-5	-	CAISDSNLSNQPQHF	TGTGCCATCAGTGATTCAAACCTTAGCAATCAGCCCCAGCATTTT
TRBV6-6	-	TRBJ2-7	-	CASSKGENEQYF	TGTGCCAGCAGCAAGGGAGAGAACGAGCAGTACTTC
TRBV7-2	once	TRBJ2-1	-	CASSLESLAYNEQFF	TGTGCCAGCAGCTTAGAGTCACTAGCCTACAATGAGCAGTTCTTC
TRBV5-8	-	TRBJ2-1	-	CASSLISSGSSSYNEQFF	TGTGCCAGCAGCTTGATATCCTCGGGCAGTAGCTCCTACAATGAGCAGTTCTTC
TRBV2	-	TRBJ2-3	-	CASREGGANTDTQYF	TGTGCCAGCAGAGAAGGGGGGGCGAACACAGATACGCAGTATTTT
TRBV6-5	-	TRBJ2-7	-	CASQGRGFGEQYF	TGTGCCAGCCAGGGGCGAGGGTTCGGGGAGCAGTACTTC
TRBV27	-	TRBJ2-7	-	CASSLKVGGRPPYEQYF	TGTGCCAGCAGTTTAAAGGTAGGGGGTCGACCGCCCTACGAGCAGTACTTC
TRBV6-5	-	TRBJ1-5	TRBD1	CASSGGPGGYQPQHF	TGTGCCAGCAGCGGCGGGCCAGGGGGCTATCAGCCCCAGCATTTT
TRBV18	-	TRBJ1-1	TRBD1	CASSPPTGEAFF	TGTGCCAGCTCACCTCCGACAGGGGAAGCTTTCTTT
TRBV10-3	-	TRBJ2-2	-	CAIRTTGNTGELFF	TGTGCCATCAGAACCACAGGGAATACCGGGGAGCTGTTTTTT
TRBV5-1	-	TRBJ1-1	-	CASSLETRRNTEAFF	TGCGCCAGCAGCCTCGAAACACGGAGGAACACTGAAGCTTTCTTT